Listed here are 17 T cell receptor beta chains from one sample, sequenced in a study of long-term antiretroviral therapy in people with HIV. The assay used was immunoSEQ (version v3.0), run at survey level. Clones were sequenced by immunoSEQ multiplex PCR, and TCRdb holds only the in-frame ones, with some missing. Of nearly 30,000 clones detected, over 80% appear once; the ten largest clones hold around 8%. The input for sequencing was unsorted PBMCs, taken 3.2 years before starting antiretroviral therapy. These receptor sequences come from a man aged 50 to 59 with HIV.

This chain links TRBV5-6 with TRBJ1-2; 8 bases align to TRBD1. This CDR3 spans 15 amino acids. The V segment lost 3 bases and the J segment 4 bases; nucleotides outside the gene matches: 8. CDR1 is SGHDT and CDR2 is YYEEEE in the germline V gene. The CDR3 sequence is CASSYTGGNLYGYTF. CDR3 in DNA: TGTGCCAGCAGCTACACAGGGGGTAACCTCTATGGCTACACCTTC.

This chain uses TRBV2 with TRBJ2-1; D might be TRBD2 (5 bases). Per the germline V gene, CDR1 is SNHLY and CDR2 is FYNNEI. V was clipped by 7 bases and J by 3 bases, with 7 bases between them. The CDR3 is made up of 12 amino acids. CDR3 residues: CASIEGYNEQFF. The CDR3 DNA follows: TGTGCCAGCATCGAGGGCTACAATGAGCAGTTCTTC.

This clone came up once. CDR3 sequence reads: CASSPQGSSYNEQFF. In nucleotides, the CDR3 is TGTGCCAGCTCACCACAGGGAAGCTCCTACAATGAGCAGTTCTTC. The chain joins TRBV18 to TRBJ2-1; D unresolved. Trimming left V 1 base short and J 0 bases short, with 7 bases between. The CDR3 runs 15 residues. Germline CDR1 KGHSH, CDR2 LQKENI.

This clone has only one observation. V and J are TRBV5-4 and TRBJ2-7, with D possibly TRBD1 on 5 matching bases. V was clipped by 0 bases and J by 2 bases, with 18 bases between them. Germline values: CDR1 SGHNT, CDR2 YYREEE (reference sequence). This CDR3 spans 17 amino acids. Here the CDR3 reads CASSLGQGLNRAYEQYF. The CDR3 nucleotides read TGTGCCAGCAGCTTGGGGCAGGGTCTAAATCGGGCCTACGAGCAGTACTTC.

The chain uses TRBV29-1 and TRBJ1-1, with D perhaps matching TRBD1 (6 bases). V was pared by 6 bases and J by 4 bases, with 15 bases between. This CDR3 is 13 amino acids long. The germline V gene encodes CDR1 SQVTM and CDR2 ANQGSEA. The CDR3 DNA sequence: TGCAGCGTCCTGCGTCAGGGGCTCACTGAAGCTTTCTTT. It translates to CSVLRQGLTEAFF.

The chain recombines TRBV6-6 with TRBJ2-3; D may be TRBD1 or TRBD2 (6 bases each). The CDR3 length is 14 residues. The germline CDR1 and CDR2 sequences are MNHNY and SVGAGI (reference sequence). V was pared by 6 bases and J by 1 base, with 11 bases between. The CDR3 loop reads CASSGGARTDTQYF. The CDR3 coding sequence is TGTGCCAGCAGCGGGGGCGCACGCACAGATACGCAGTATTTT.

This chain links TRBV6-1 with TRBJ2-6; no definite D call. V was clipped by 2 bases and J by 0 bases, with 8 bases between them. CDR3 length equals 16 residues. The V gene's germline CDR1 is MNHNS and CDR2 SASEGT. The CDR3 DNA follows: TGTGCCAGCAGTGAAAGATGGCCCTCTGGGGCCAACGTCCTGACTTTC. Residues: CASSERWPSGANVLTF.

J is TRBJ1-5 and V is TRBV28, with TRBD1 matching 8 bases. Germline lookup yields CDR1 MDHEN and CDR2 SYDVKM. The CDR3 is made up of 14 amino acids. The V gene end was trimmed by 8 bases and the J gene end by 2 bases; junction bases not matched to a gene: 5. The CDR3: CASQKGQGNQPQHF. The CDR3 DNA reads as TGTGCCAGCCAAAAGGGACAGGGCAATCAGCCCCAGCATTTT.

This chain uses TRBV7-9 with TRBJ2-1, with unresolved D. The germline gives CDR1 SEHNR, CDR2 FQNEAQ (reference sequence). Deletions cut 2 bases from V and 2 bases from J, with 16 bases between. This CDR3 comprises 17 residues. The CDR3 DNA is TGTGCCAGCAGCTTAAGAAGCCCCCGAAACACCTACAATGAGCAGTTCTTC. Translated, it gives CASSLRSPRNTYNEQFF.

J is TRBJ1-2 and V is TRBV18; 11 bases fit TRBD1. V shed 1 base and J 7 bases; nucleotides not matched to a gene: 5. This CDR3 comprises 15 residues. Per the germline V gene, CDR1 is KGHSH and CDR2 is LQKENI. The CDR3 sequence is CASSPLGQGALGYTF. CDR3 in DNA: TGTGCCAGCTCACCACTCGGACAGGGGGCTCTTGGCTACACCTTC.

V usage is TRBV25-1 and J usage is TRBJ1-4; 8 nucleotides match TRBD1. The CDR3 spans 15 residues. Germline V gives CDR1 MGHDK, CDR2 SYGVNS. V shed 3 bases, J shed 6 bases, and the junction held 6 bases outside the gene matches. The CDR3 nucleotides are TGTGCCAGCAGTGAGGCCAGGGGGCTAGATGAAAAACTGTTTTTT. Protein product: CASSEARGLDEKLFF.

Only one count was recorded for this clone. The chain has TRBV10-3 and TRBJ2-1; the D is unclear. The CDR3 covers 15 residues. With 0 bases removed from V and 1 base from J, the gap between germline ends came to 7 bases. Germline CDR1 and CDR2: ENHRY and SYGVKD. The CDR3 spells CAISESPNSYNEQFF. The CDR3 nucleotides read TGTGCCATCAGTGAGTCTCCTAATTCCTACAATGAGCAGTTCTTC.

The CDR3 DNA is TGTGCCAGCAGGGTACGTCAGGGGCTCTATGGCTACACCTTC. Amino acid sequence: CASRVRQGLYGYTF. The chain carries TRBV6-1 and TRBJ1-2; a weak D match, TRBD1 (6 bases). Germline-derived CDR1 and CDR2 are MNHNS and SASEGT. This CDR3 has 14 residues. Trimming took off 6 bases at V and 4 bases at J, with 15 bases between the two ends.

V is TRBV6-1 and J is TRBJ1-4; possibly TRBD1 for D (6 bases). Germline CDR1 MNHNS, CDR2 SASEGT. The CDR3 is made up of 15 amino acids. V gave up 1 base and J gave up 4 bases, with 10 bases separating them. The CDR3 nucleotides are TGTGCCAGCAGTGAAGTTGGGGGCTATAATGAAAAACTGTTTTTT. Amino acid sequence: CASSEVGGYNEKLFF.

The chain recombines TRBV6-5 with TRBJ1-1; D uncertain. Between the trimmed V and J ends, which lost 6 bases and 5 bases, there was a span of 10 bases. Germline CDR1 and CDR2: MNHEY and SVGAGI. The CDR3 consists of 12 residues. The CDR3 DNA reads as TGTGCCAGCAGCAGCCCTGGTACTGAAGCTTTCTTT. This sequence encodes CASSSPGTEAFF.

V usage is TRBV27 and J usage is TRBJ1-2; D is uncertain. This CDR3 has 13 amino acids. Between the trimmed V and J ends, which lost 1 base and 8 bases, there was a span of 11 bases. Germline V gives CDR1 MNHEY, CDR2 SMNVEV (reference sequence). The CDR3 nucleotides are TGTGCCAGCAGTTTATTTGCAGCTTACGGCTACACCTTC. Protein product: CASSLFAAYGYTF.

V and J are TRBV27 and TRBJ2-7; 7 bases fit TRBD2. CDR3 length equals 18 residues. Germline CDR1 and CDR2: MNHEY and SMNVEV (reference sequence). J lost 0 bases, V lost 3 bases, and 14 bases had no gene match. As DNA, the CDR3 is TGTGCCAGCAGTTTTTATCCTAGCGGCAATATCTTCTCCTACGAGCAGTACTTC. This sequence encodes CASSFYPSGNIFSYEQYF.